The 29 T cell receptor beta chains presented below share a single source sample, sequenced in a study of OX40 agonist ivuxolimab in advanced cancers. Sequencing used immunoSEQ multiplex PCR; TCRdb keeps in-frame clones, though not all of them. The profile shows tens of thousands of clones, around four fifths of them singletons. The sequenced sample was CD4+ or CD8+ T cells sorted from blood, obtained in a trial of the OX40 agonist ivuxolimab. These receptors were taken from an adult with an advanced solid tumor such as melanoma, head and neck, liver or kidney cancer.

The rearrangement links TRBV7-3 to TRBJ2-1, with 9 nucleotides matching TRBD2. Germline CDR1 reads SGHTA; CDR2 reads FQGTGA. The CDR3 covers 14 residues. V lost 5 bases to trimming and J lost 8 bases; unmatched junction nucleotides: 7. CDR3 bases: TGTGCCAGCAGCGATAGCGGGAGCGGCGATGAGCAGTTCTTC. It is translated as CASSDSGSGDEQFF.

The chain joins TRBV5-4 to TRBJ2-3; TRBD2 is a possible D gene (6 bases). This CDR3 region has 15 residues. V shed 3 bases and J shed 5 bases, with 16 bases lying between them. CDR1 is SGHNT and CDR2 is YYREEE in the germline V gene (reference sequence). The CDR3 sequence: CASSSGASVVDTQYF. The CDR3 nucleotides are TGTGCCAGCAGCTCCGGGGCTAGCGTCGTAGATACGCAGTATTTT.

The chain combines TRBV6-5 with TRBJ2-2; D is ambiguous. CDR3 length: 11 residues. Germline CDR1 is MNHEY and CDR2 is SVGAGI. The V end was cut by 4 bases, the J end by 8 bases, with 5 bases between. The CDR3 coding sequence is TGTGCCAGCAGTTCTCTAGGGGAGCTGTTTTTT. Amino acid sequence: CASSSLGELFF.

This chain joins TRBV6-5 and TRBJ1-1, with D unresolved. Germline V CDR1 and CDR2: MNHEY, SVGAGI. Trimming removed 8 bases from V and 5 bases from J, with 9 bases in between. There are 11 residues in the CDR3. CDR3 DNA: TGTGCCAGCCGGGAACGGACTGAAGCTTTCTTT. It yields the protein CASRERTEAFF.

The chain links TRBV7-3 to TRBJ2-1, with 10 bases that match TRBD1. This CDR3 is built from 15 residues. CDR1 is SGHTA, CDR2 FQGTGA, per germline. V lost 3 bases to trimming and J lost 5 bases; unmatched junction nucleotides: 4. The CDR3 DNA reads TGTGCCAGCAGCTTCGACAGGGGGCTCAACAATGAGCAGTTCTTC. The encoded protein is CASSFDRGLNNEQFF.

The V call is TRBV6-1, the J call TRBJ2-6; D not certain. This CDR3 has 16 amino acids. V shed 0 bases and J shed 0 bases, with 6 bases lying between them. Per the germline V gene, CDR1 is MNHNS and CDR2 is SASEGT. This chain's CDR3 is CASSEASGSGANVLTF. CDR3 in DNA: TGTGCCAGCAGTGAAGCCTCCGGCTCTGGGGCCAACGTCCTGACTTTC.

This clone has at least ten counts. The rearrangement links TRBV5-1 to TRBJ1-4; perhaps TRBD1 as D (5 bases). Germline V gene lookup returns CDR1 SGHRS and CDR2 YFSETQ. The CDR3 spans 14 residues. The V and J ends lost 4 bases and 8 bases respectively, with 15 bases between them. This CDR3 is CASSRTPESEKLFF. CDR3 DNA sequence: TGCGCCAGCAGCCGGACACCAGAGAGCGAAAAACTGTTTTTT.

The DNA of the CDR3 is TGTGCCATCACCCCCCGGGGGGGAACCGGGGAGCTGTTTTTT. It is translated as CAITPRGGTGELFF. The chain combines TRBV10-3 with TRBJ2-2; 8 nucleotides align to TRBD2. Germline-derived CDR1 and CDR2 are ENHRY and SYGVKD. The CDR3 contains 14 residues. The J segment lost 5 bases and the V segment lost 7 bases, leaving 6 bases of the junction unmatched.

This clone was seen more than once but under ten times. The V call is TRBV6-1, the J call TRBJ1-4; 9 bases are a match to TRBD1. The CDR3 contains 15 residues. Unmatched junction bases numbered 6, after V lost 3 bases and J lost 7 bases. The germline gives CDR1 MNHNS, CDR2 SASEGT. The CDR3 loop is CASSDPGQGSEKLFF. The CDR3 coding sequence is TGTGCCAGCAGTGATCCGGGACAGGGAAGTGAAAAACTGTTTTTT.

A note on this clone: One end of the junction is discordant with germline, which a read error may explain. The CDR3 nucleotides read TGTGCCAGCAGTACCCGACTAGCGGGGTTCTTC. Protein: CASSTRLAGFF. The V call is TRBV2, the J call TRBJ2-7; 11 positions match TRBD2. The germline CDR1 and CDR2 sequences are SNHLY and FYNNEI. This CDR3 has 11 residues.

This clone was counted only a few times. The rearrangement links TRBV5-5 to TRBJ1-4, with 9 bases that match TRBD1. Unmatched junction bases numbered 6, after V lost 4 bases and J lost 8 bases. The CDR3 totals 14 residues. The germline CDR1 and CDR2 sequences are SGHKS and YYEKEE (reference sequence). CDR3 residues: CASSLGQGQEKLFF. The CDR3 bases are TGTGCCAGCAGCCTGGGACAGGGACAGGAAAAACTGTTTTTT.

The chain couples TRBV6-5 to TRBJ2-2, with TRBD2 matching 10 bases. The trim removed 7 bases at V and 3 bases at J, leaving 5 bases unmatched. This CDR3 contains 15 residues. Germline V gives CDR1 MNHEY, CDR2 SVGAGI. The CDR3 bases are TGTGCCAGCAAGAGCGGGGGGGAGGACACCGGGGAGCTGTTTTTT. As protein: CASKSGGEDTGELFF.

The gene calls are TRBV6-5 and TRBJ2-7; D gene unclear. Germline lookup yields CDR1 MNHEY and CDR2 SVGAGI. V lost 6 bases and J 3 bases, leaving 6 bases between the germline ends. This CDR3 has 11 amino acids. The DNA for the CDR3 is TGTGCCAGCAGCCGAGGCTACGAGCAGTACTTC. Protein: CASSRGYEQYF.

The J gene is TRBJ1-5, the V gene TRBV10-1; possibly TRBD1 for D (6 bases). The CDR3 spans 24 residues. V dropped 3 bases and J dropped 0 bases, with 36 bases sitting between them. Germline V lookup: CDR1 WNHNN, CDR2 SYGVQD (reference sequence). In nucleotides, the CDR3 is TGCGCCAGCAGTGACTCCCGGCCAGGGAGGCGGAGCGGGGGCGGCGAGTATAGCAATCAGCCCCAGCATTTT. It encodes CASSDSRPGRRSGGGEYSNQPQHF.

The V call is TRBV5-1, the J call TRBJ2-1; 8 bases agree with TRBD1. Trimming cost V 4 bases and J 0 bases; bases outside gene matches: 3. CDR3 length: 15 amino acids. Germline lookup yields CDR1 SGHRS and CDR2 YFSETQ. The chain's CDR3 is CASSATGGSYNEQFF. The CDR3 DNA reads as TGCGCCAGCAGCGCAACAGGGGGCTCCTACAATGAGCAGTTCTTC.

The J gene is TRBJ1-5, the V gene TRBV6-6; 8 positions match TRBD1. With 8 bases clipped from V and 7 bases from J, the junction kept 13 bases outside the gene matches. The CDR3 is 15 residues long. Germline CDR1 MNHNY, CDR2 SVGAGI (reference sequence). This CDR3 reads CASSGAGGLEQPQHF. CDR3 DNA: TGTGCCAGCTCCGGGGCAGGGGGCTTGGAGCAGCCCCAGCATTTT.

The chain links TRBV7-2 to TRBJ2-7; 7 bases are a match to TRBD1. The CDR3 contains 13 residues. Trimming removed 4 bases from V and 5 bases from J; junction bases left unmatched: 5. Germline values: CDR1 SGHTA, CDR2 FQGNSA. The CDR3 nucleotides read TGTGCCAGCAGCTACAGGGGAAAAAACGAGCAGTACTTC. Amino acids: CASSYRGKNEQYF.

The CDR3 region is CASSLAIGYTEAFF. CDR3 in DNA: TGTGCCAGCAGCTTAGCGATAGGTTATACTGAAGCTTTCTTT. The chain employs TRBV7-2 and TRBJ1-1; D gene unclear. The CDR3 is made up of 14 amino acids. Germline V gene sequence: CDR1 SGHTA, CDR2 FQGNSA. The V end lost 0 bases, the J end lost 5 bases, and 10 bases lay between the germline ends. The variable domain in full, completed from reference TRBV7-2 and TRBJ1-1, reads GAGVSQSPSNKVTEKGKDVELRCDPISGHTALYWYRQSLGQGLEFLIYFQGNSAPDKSGLPSDRFSAERTGGSVSTLTIQRTQQEDSAVYLCASSLAIGYTEAFFGQGTRLTVV.

V usage is TRBV5-1 and J usage is TRBJ2-1; D gene uncertain. Germline assignment: CDR1 SGHRS and CDR2 YFSETQ. V lost 4 bases and J 6 bases, leaving 14 bases between the germline ends. The CDR3 covers 14 residues. The CDR3 reads CASSGPTVSNEQFF. The CDR3, as DNA: TGCGCCAGCAGCGGCCCGACGGTATCCAATGAGCAGTTCTTC.

The chain carries TRBV29-1 and TRBJ2-1; possible D gene TRBD2, 6 bases. The CDR3 has 12 amino acids. The V gene lost 3 bases and the J gene lost 4 bases, with 7 bases spanning the gap. Germline V gene sequence: CDR1 SQVTM, CDR2 ANQGSEA. CDR3 sequence: CSVDGGYNEQFF. The CDR3 region has the DNA TGCAGCGTTGACGGGGGTTACAATGAGCAGTTCTTC.

This sequence joins TRBV5-1 and TRBJ2-3; 8 positions match TRBD2. V lost 4 bases, J lost 0 bases, and 19 bases stayed unmatched. Germline V gives CDR1 SGHRS, CDR2 YFSETQ. The CDR3 is made up of 20 amino acids. The CDR3 reads CASSPGRGGGPTLSTDTQYF. DNA of the CDR3: TGCGCCAGCAGCCCCGGGCGGGGCGGGGGGCCCACCCTGAGCACAGATACGCAGTATTTT.

This chain uses TRBV6-1 with TRBJ2-5, with TRBD2 matching over 8 bases. The CDR3 is 17 amino acids. The germline V gene has CDR1 MNHNS and CDR2 SASEGT. V shed 4 bases, J shed 3 bases, and the junction held 13 bases outside the gene matches. The chain's CDR3 is CASSGGTRNYAKETQYF. Here the CDR3 DNA reads TGTGCCAGCAGTGGGGGGACTAGAAACTATGCGAAAGAGACCCAGTACTTC.

The V and J genes are TRBV2 and TRBJ2-2, with 9 bases aligning to TRBD2. J was trimmed by 6 bases and V by 0 bases; bases with no gene match: 2. This CDR3 has 15 residues. Germline V gene lookup returns CDR1 SNHLY and CDR2 FYNNEI. The CDR3 region is CASSEARTSAGELFF. For the CDR3, the DNA is TGTGCCAGCAGTGAAGCAAGGACTAGCGCCGGGGAGCTGTTTTTT.

V gene TRBV15 combines with J gene TRBJ1-5, with D possibly being TRBD1 (6 bases). The CDR3 is 19 residues long. The germline gives CDR1 LNHNV, CDR2 YYDKDF (reference sequence). Trimming left V 1 base short and J 2 bases short, with 21 bases between. The CDR3 region is CATSRGAGIGGSGNQPQHF. The CDR3 DNA reads as TGTGCCACCAGCAGAGGGGCAGGAATAGGGGGTTCGGGCAATCAGCCCCAGCATTTT. The complete variable domain, with remaining parts taken from reference TRBV15 and TRBJ1-5, reads DAMVIQNPRYQVTQFGKPVTLSCSQTLNHNVMYWYQQKSSQAPKLLFHYYDKDFNNEADTPDNFQSRRPNTSFCFLDIRSPGLGDTAMYLCATSRGAGIGGSGNQPQHFGDGTRLSIL.

This clone has only one observation. This chain uses TRBV7-2 with TRBJ2-7; no firm D call. The V end lost 1 base, the J end lost 3 bases, and 7 bases lay between the germline ends. This CDR3 spans 13 amino acids. Per germline, CDR1 SGHTA and CDR2 FQGNSA. CDR3 nucleotides: TGTGCCAGCAGCTTAGTGGTGGGCTACGAGCAGTACTTC. Its protein is CASSLVVGYEQYF.

The gene calls are TRBV28 and TRBJ1-1, with D hard to call. Per germline, CDR1 MDHEN and CDR2 SYDVKM. This CDR3 is 14 amino acids long. V lost 6 bases to trimming and J lost 0 bases, with 11 bases between them. CDR3 sequence: CASSLAGMNTEAFF. The CDR3 nucleotides are TGTGCCAGCAGCCTGGCGGGGATGAACACTGAAGCTTTCTTT.

The V call is TRBV5-6, the J call TRBJ1-2; 10 positions match TRBD1. The germline gives CDR1 SGHDT, CDR2 YYEEEE. J lost 3 bases, V lost 4 bases, and 9 bases had no gene match. CDR3 length equals 16 residues. CDR3 residues: CASSPMRQGAHYGYTF. The DNA of the CDR3 is TGTGCCAGCAGCCCGATGAGACAGGGGGCGCACTATGGCTACACCTTC.

The rearrangement uses TRBV2 and TRBJ1-2, with D possibly being TRBD1 (6 bases). V lost 4 bases to trimming and J lost 5 bases, with 14 bases between them. The length of the CDR3 is 14 residues. CDR1 and CDR2 from the germline V gene are SNHLY and FYNNEI. The CDR3 protein is CASSVGEGGYGYTF. Written as DNA, the CDR3 is TGTGCCAGCAGTGTTGGGGAAGGGGGGTATGGCTACACCTTC.

The chain links TRBV18 to TRBJ2-1; maybe TRBD2 (5 bases). Germline V CDR1 and CDR2: KGHSH, LQKENI. The ends were cut back, 3 bases at V and 16 bases at J, with 16 bases in the middle. This CDR3 contains 12 residues. The CDR3 coding sequence is TGTGCCAGCTCACCCACGGCGGGCGAAGGTTTCTTC. The encoded protein is CASSPTAGEGFF.